One T cell receptor (beta chain) is described in this entry. Its antigen is undetermined. V was clipped by 4 bases and J by 0 bases, with 18 bases between them. This CDR3 spans 17 amino acids. Germline values: CDR1 SEHNR, CDR2 FQNEAQ (reference sequence). The data originate from a study of stem cell transplantation in POMP-related autoinflammatory disease. Study-level background: DNA chimerism showed 100% graft donor engraftment of neutrophils and platelets through one year. Study conclusions and caveats: In PRAID patients, the number of distinct TRB V-J gene pairings was restricted. Across all analyzed T-cell subsets, patients with PRAID tended toward reduced diversity and increased clonality.

Sequencing used immunoSEQ multiplex PCR; TCRdb keeps in-frame clones, though not all of them. The sample lists over 8,000 clones, more than 75% occurring once. The source is a human patient with POMP-related autoinflammation and immune dysregulation (PRAID). Some T cells may be supplied by the graft donor. Sequencing used CD4+ T cells from PBMCs, obtained after stem cell transplantation. This rearrangement joins TRBV7-9 to TRBJ1-2; D gene unclear. The CDR3 DNA follows: TGTGCCAGCAGCTCACGCTTGAGAAGAGTGTCTAACTATGGCTACACCTTC. It specifies CASSSRLRRVSNYGYTF. The variable domain in full, completed from reference TRBV7-9 and TRBJ1-2, reads DTGVSQNPRHKITKRGQNVTFRCDPISEHNRLYWYRQTLGQGPEFLTYFQNEAQLEKSRLLSDRFSAERPKGSFSTLEIQRTEQGDSAMYLCASSSRLRRVSNYGYTFGSGTRLTVV.